This TCR beta chain is drawn from a study of blood T cells in healthy people across ages. The study's findings and limits: Significant beta diversity loss was already apparent by age approximately 40, declining roughly linearly.

Trimming at V came to 4 bases and at J to 5 bases, leaving 15 bases not matched to a gene. The CDR3 has 18 residues. The germline gives CDR1 SGHTA, CDR2 FQGNSA. Sample-barcoded 5' priming and a J-beta primer mix drove a second PCR of roughly 7 to 11 cycles. TCRdb used MiXCR to reprocess the 5' RACE reads, holding one entry per CDR3 protein. The sample consists of about a million distinct CDR3 sequences, roughly half of them appearing once. Comment on this clonotype: Antigen: not known. A much bigger clone sits one base away, suggesting this may be a read error.

Input material: blood. The V gene is TRBV7-2, the J gene TRBJ2-1, with 9 positions matching TRBD1. The receptor comes from a woman between 55 and 75 years old in good health. The CDR3 is CASSSSLNPRTGDNEQFF. The DNA for the CDR3 is TGTGCCAGCAGCTCAAGCTTAAACCCACGGACAGGGGACAATGAGCAGTTCTTC.